These 2 T cell receptor beta chains share one sample of origin, sequenced in a study of CD8 T cells in ankylosing spondylitis. TCRdb reanalysed the 5' RACE reads using MiXCR and keeps one entry per CDR3 protein. The profile shows 130,000 to 150,000 distinct CDR3 sequences, 7.5% to 9.5% of them singletons. The sample was synovial fluid, either unsorted or a sorted T cell fraction (not recorded which). These receptors all stem from a male donor with ankylosing spondylitis.

This clonotype showed up just a few times. V gene TRBV5-1 combines with J gene TRBJ1-1; no reliable D call. V lost 6 bases to trimming and J lost 2 bases, with 11 bases between them. This CDR3 comprises 13 residues. Germline V gene data show CDR1 as SGHRS and CDR2 as YFSETQ. The CDR3 DNA is TGCGCCAGCAAGGCAGGAGTAAACACTGAAGCTTTCTTT. Its translation is CASKAGVNTEAFF.

This chain links TRBV18 with TRBJ2-1; 13 bases agree with TRBD2. The ends lost 0 bases at V and 5 bases at J; junction bases unmatched: 10. The CDR3 length is 19 residues. Germline V CDR1 and CDR2: KGHSH, LQKENI. CDR3 sequence: CASSPPWFRGLAGNNEQFF. CDR3 nucleotides: TGTGCCAGCTCACCACCTTGGTTTAGGGGACTAGCGGGGAACAATGAGCAGTTCTTC. Complete variable domain (other parts from reference TRBV18 and TRBJ2-1): NAGVMQNPRHLVRRRGQEARLRCSPMKGHSHVYWYRQLPEEGLKFMVYLQKENIIDESGMPKERFSAEFPKEGPSILRIQQVVRGDSAAYFCASSPPWFRGLAGNNEQFFGPGTRLTVL.